The clone carrying this T cell receptor beta chain was picked up many times. The antigen remains unidentified. This is likely a read error, given that the CDR3 carries no conserved phenylalanine or tryptophan at its end. From unsorted bulk tissue weighing about 20-32 mg, DNA and RNA were co-extracted. Surgery removed the patients' primary liver carcinoma. All tumor samples contained more than 75% viable tumor cells. CDR1 and CDR2 from the germline V gene are GTSNPN and SVGIG (reference sequence). The length of the CDR3 is 17 residues. V dropped 6 bases and J dropped 0 bases, with 22 bases sitting between them. The data stem from a study of tumor-infiltrating lymphocytes in primary liver carcinoma. Study-level results: Lower overlap was observed for tumor-adjacent and tumor-blood pairs relative to tumor region pairs.

A constant-region primer served to make TCR beta cDNA from roughly 500 ng total RNA. Slightly modified ARM-PCR, run as three nested multiplex PCR rounds, produced the TCR beta libraries. A C-beta reverse primer was combined with TRBV1-TRBV30 forward primers in the first two PCR rounds, and each round had around 11 cycles. One entry per CDR3 protein results from TCRdb running MiXCR on the multiplex PCR reads. Of about 22,000 distinct CDR3 sequences listed, around 79% are singletons. The sequence derives from a young woman with primary liver carcinoma and hepatitis B virus infection. The chain links TRBV30 to TRBJ2-3, with a weak D call TRBD2 (6 bases). Sequenced: liver tumor tissue from sampling region 1. Subset reported: tumor region T1, superior pole. The CDR3 coding sequence is TGTGCCTGTCGGCGGCCGGGGGACCCCGGAAGCACAGATACGCAGTATTCT. Protein sequence: CACRRPGDPGSTDTQYS.